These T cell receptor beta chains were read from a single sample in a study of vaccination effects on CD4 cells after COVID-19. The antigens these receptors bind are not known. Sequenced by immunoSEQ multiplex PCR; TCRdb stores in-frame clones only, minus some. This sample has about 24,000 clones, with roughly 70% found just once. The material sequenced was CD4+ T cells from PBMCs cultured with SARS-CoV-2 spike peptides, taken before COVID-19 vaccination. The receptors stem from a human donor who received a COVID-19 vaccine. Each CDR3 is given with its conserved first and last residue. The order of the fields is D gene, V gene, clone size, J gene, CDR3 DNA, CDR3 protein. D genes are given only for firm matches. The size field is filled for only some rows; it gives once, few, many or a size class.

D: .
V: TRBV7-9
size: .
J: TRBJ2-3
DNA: TGTGCCAGCAGCCCCATAAAGGGGGTAGATACGCAGTATTTT
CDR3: CASSPIKGVDTQYF

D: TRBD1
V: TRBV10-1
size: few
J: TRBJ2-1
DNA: TGCGCCAGCAGTGATCCGTCGACGAACGACAGGGTTACCTACAATGAGCAGTTCTTC
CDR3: CASSDPSTNDRVTYNEQFF

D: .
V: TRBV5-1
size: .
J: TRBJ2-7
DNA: TGCGCCAGCAGCTTGGATCAGGGGACCACCTACGAGCAGTACTTC
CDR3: CASSLDQGTTYEQYF

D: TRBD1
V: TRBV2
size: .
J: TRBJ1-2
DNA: TGTGCCAGCAGTCGGGACAGCTTCTATGGCTACACCTTC
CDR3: CASSRDSFYGYTF

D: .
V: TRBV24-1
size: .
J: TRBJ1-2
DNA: TGTGCCACCAGTGATTCTGGGACGCGCGGCTACACCTTC
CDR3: CATSDSGTRGYTF

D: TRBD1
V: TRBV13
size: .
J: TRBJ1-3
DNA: TGTGCCAGCAGCCCCGGGACAGGGAGGGCTGGAAACACCATATATTTT
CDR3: CASSPGTGRAGNTIYF

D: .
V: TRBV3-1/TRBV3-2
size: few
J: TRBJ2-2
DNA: TGTGCCAGCAGCCAATCCGGGACACTCACCGGGGAGCTGTTTTTT
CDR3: CASSQSGTLTGELFF

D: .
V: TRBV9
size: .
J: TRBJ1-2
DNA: TGTGCCAGCAGCGTGATGCCCATTGGGTCCAACTATGGCTACACCTTC
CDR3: CASSVMPIGSNYGYTF

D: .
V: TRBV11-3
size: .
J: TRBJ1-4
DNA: TGTGCCAGCAGCGCGGTTCTTTGGGGGGCGGGGGAAAAACTGTTTTTT
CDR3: CASSAVLWGAGEKLFF

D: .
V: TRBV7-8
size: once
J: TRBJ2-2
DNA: TGTGCCAGCAGCTTCGTGGGACTCGACACCGGGGAGCTGTTTTTT
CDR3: CASSFVGLDTGELFF